This is a list of T cell receptor beta chains from one sample in a study of cytomegalovirus exposure and HLA in healthy donors. The assay was immunoSEQ multiplex PCR, and TCRdb's table has in-frame clones only and misses some. This table holds around 130,000 clones, 70% to 85% found once. The sequencing sample was made of PBMCs. These receptor sequences come from a boy aged 2 to 9 in good health and CMV-seronegative. The CDR3 runs from the conserved cysteine through the conserved F or W. Fields, in order: V gene, clone size, J gene, D gene, CDR3 protein, CDR3 DNA. The D gene is left open where the match is weak. Not every row has a clone size; where given, it reads once, few, many or a size class.

TRBV12-5	.	TRBJ1-6	TRBD1	CASGLVLNRGPYNSPLHF	TGTGCTAGTGGTTTGGTACTCAACAGGGGACCATATAATTCACCCCTCCACTTT
TRBV5-1	.	TRBJ1-1	TRBD1	CASNGQGSTEAFF	TGCGCCAGCAACGGACAGGGATCCACTGAAGCTTTCTTT
TRBV19	.	TRBJ1-2	.	CASTPHGGGYYGYTF	TGTGCCAGTACCCCCCATGGGGGAGGCTACTATGGCTACACCTTC
TRBV11-2	.	TRBJ2-1	TRBD1	CASSLGRQGTYNEQFF	TGTGCCAGCAGCTTAGGGCGACAGGGAACTTACAATGAGCAGTTCTTC
TRBV5-1	.	TRBJ2-1	TRBD2	CASSPRTSGTLSYNEQFF	TGCGCCAGCAGCCCCCGGACTAGCGGGACCTTATCCTACAATGAGCAGTTCTTC
TRBV7-6	once	TRBJ2-7	.	CASSLPTASYEQYF	TGTGCCAGCAGCTTACCGACAGCTTCCTACGAGCAGTACTTC
TRBV7-3	.	TRBJ1-2	TRBD1	CASSSGQEIYGYTF	TGTGCCAGCAGCTCGGGACAGGAAATCTATGGCTACACCTTC
TRBV4-2	.	TRBJ1-4	TRBD1	CASSHAGTGGQGLFF	TGTGCCAGCAGCCATGCCGGGACAGGGGGTCAAGGACTGTTTTTT
TRBV7-2	.	TRBJ1-2	.	CASRVPRRGYGYTF	TGTGCCAGCAGAGTCCCCCGGAGAGGCTATGGCTACACCTTC
TRBV18	few	TRBJ2-3	TRBD2	CASSPDLAGHTQYF	TGTGCCAGCTCACCCGACCTAGCGGGACATACGCAGTATTTT
TRBV11-3	.	TRBJ2-2	.	CASSPSNTGELFF	TGTGCCAGCAGCCCCAGTAACACCGGGGAGCTGTTTTTT
TRBV19	few	TRBJ2-5	TRBD1	CASSTQTGVRETQYF	TGTGCCAGTAGTACCCAGACAGGGGTGAGGGAGACCCAGTACTTC
TRBV27	.	TRBJ1-5	TRBD1	CASSWTGGPNQPQHF	TGTGCCAGCAGTTGGACAGGGGGCCCCAATCAGCCCCAGCATTTT